This is a list of T cell receptor beta chains from one sample in a study of T-cell reconstitution after alpha-beta-depleted transplantation in children. MiXCR, applied by TCRdb to the PCR reads, yields one record per CDR3 protein. The sample holds hundreds of thousands of distinct CDR3 sequences, about 17% seen once. The sequencing here drew on PBMCs, mostly from graft donor cells, taken 360 days after TCRalphabeta/CD19-depleted stem cell transplant. The origin of the receptors is a boy under two years old who had a stem cell transplant for Wiskott-Aldrich syndrome, so the T cells may come from the graft donor. Both conserved end residues are part of each CDR3. Fields, in order: D gene, clone size, J gene, CDR3 length, V gene, CDR3 DNA, CDR3 protein. A D gene is named only where the DNA matches it firmly. Rows give clone size only sometimes, using once, few, many, or a class for an expanded clone.

TRBD1 | NA | TRBJ2-5 | 15 | TRBV12-3/TRBV12-4 | TGTGCCAGCAGTTTAGCACAGGGGACCCAAGAGACCCAGTACTTC | CASSLAQGTQETQYF
NA | NA | TRBJ2-3 | 15 | TRBV7-6 | TGTGCCAGCAGCTTAATTCGAGGGATTTCGGATACGCAGTATTTT | CASSLIRGISDTQYF
NA | NA | TRBJ2-1 | 15 | TRBV28 | TGTGCCAGCAGTCCGGACACTGCCGGGTGGAATGAGCAGTTCTTC | CASSPDTAGWNEQFF
TRBD2 | NA | TRBJ2-5 | 16 | TRBV11-3 | TGTGCCAGCAGCTTAAAATTAGCGGGAGGGCGAGAGACCCAGTACTTC | CASSLKLAGGRETQYF
TRBD1 | few | TRBJ2-7 | 14 | TRBV6-5 | TGTGCCAGCAGTTACGACAGGGTCTCCTACGAGCAGTACTTC | CASSYDRVSYEQYF
NA | NA | TRBJ2-2 | 14 | TRBV11-2 | TGTGCCAGCAGCTCGCACTGGAGGGCCGGGGAGCTGTTTTTT | CASSSHWRAGELFF
TRBD2 | NA | TRBJ2-2 | 19 | TRBV15 | TGTGCCACCAGCCATCCTCGGGCTAGCGGGATGGTGGGGACCGGGGAGCTGTTTTTT | CATSHPRASGMVGTGELFF
NA | few | TRBJ2-1 | 14 | TRBV29-1 | TGCAGCGTTGAACCCCGGGACACTTACAATGAGCAGTTCTTC | CSVEPRDTYNEQFF
TRBD2 | NA | TRBJ2-3 | 17 | TRBV9 | TGTGCCAGCAGCGTCCCCGGGGAGACTAGCGGGAGATATACGCAGTATTTT | CASSVPGETSGRYTQYF
NA | few | TRBJ2-7 | 16 | TRBV7-2 | TGTGCCAGCAGCTCCCTTAGCGGCAAGATCTCCTACGAGCAGTACTTC | CASSSLSGKISYEQYF
TRBD2 | few | TRBJ2-1 | 18 | TRBV7-2 | TGTGCCAGCAGCTTAGTGCGATATGGTAGCGGGAGTGTCAATGAGCAGTTCTTC | CASSLVRYGSGSVNEQFF
NA | NA | TRBJ1-6 | 15 | TRBV7-2 | TGTGCCAGCAGCTTAGCAGGAGCTTATAATTCACCCCTCCACTTT | CASSLAGAYNSPLHF
NA | few | TRBJ2-7 | 15 | TRBV6-1 | TGTGCCAGCAGAGGAGGGGGCGCGGGCTCCTACGAGCAGTACTTC | CASRGGGAGSYEQYF
NA | NA | TRBJ1-3 | 16 | TRBV6-5 | TGTGCCAGCAGTTACGGACAGAAACTCTCTGGAAACACCATATATTTT | CASSYGQKLSGNTIYF